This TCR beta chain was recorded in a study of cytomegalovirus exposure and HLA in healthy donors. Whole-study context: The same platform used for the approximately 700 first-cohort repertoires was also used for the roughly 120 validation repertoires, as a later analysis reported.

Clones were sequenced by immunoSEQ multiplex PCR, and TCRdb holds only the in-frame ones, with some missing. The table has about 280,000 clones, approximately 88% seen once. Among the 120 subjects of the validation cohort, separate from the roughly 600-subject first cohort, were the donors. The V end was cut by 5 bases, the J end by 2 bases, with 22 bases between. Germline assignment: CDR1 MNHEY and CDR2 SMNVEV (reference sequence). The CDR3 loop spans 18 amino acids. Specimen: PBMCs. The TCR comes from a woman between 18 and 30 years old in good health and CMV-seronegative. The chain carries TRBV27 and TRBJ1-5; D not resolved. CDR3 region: CASSPNRVTQVGNQPQHF. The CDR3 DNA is TGTGCCAGCAGTCCGAACCGAGTCACCCAAGTGGGCAATCAGCCCCAGCATTTT.